One sample yielded the 29 T cell receptor beta chains listed below, sequenced in a study of OX40 agonist ivuxolimab in advanced cancers. This table comes from immunoSEQ multiplex PCR, and its TCRdb copy is limited to in-frame clones, with some not included. The profile shows 90,000 to 100,000 clones, roughly nine tenths of them singletons. The specimen was CD4+ or CD8+ T cells sorted from blood, collected in a trial of the OX40 agonist ivuxolimab. The receptors were sampled from an adult with an advanced solid tumor such as melanoma, head and neck, liver or kidney cancer.

This sequence joins TRBV2 and TRBJ1-5; 8 bases agree with TRBD1. Germline CDR1 reads SNHLY; CDR2 reads FYNNEI. The V gene end was trimmed by 6 bases and the J gene end by 5 bases; junction bases not matched to a gene: 9. The CDR3 has 15 amino acids. The CDR3 spells CASRPGTGDYQPQHF. CDR3 sequence (DNA): TGTGCCAGCAGGCCCGGGACAGGCGATTATCAGCCCCAGCATTTT.

This clone was seen only a few times. The chain is built from TRBV5-1 and TRBJ2-2; possibly TRBD2 for D (5 bases). Trimming removed 6 bases from V and 8 bases from J, with 17 bases in between. The CDR3 spans 14 residues. Germline-derived CDR1 and CDR2 are SGHRS and YFSETQ. CDR3 amino acids: CASKADLAPGELFF. The DNA of the CDR3 is TGCGCCAGCAAGGCCGATCTAGCCCCTGGGGAGCTGTTTTTT.

The rearrangement joins TRBV2 to TRBJ2-3; unclear D gene. CDR1 and CDR2 from the germline V gene are SNHLY and FYNNEI. Deletions cut 5 bases from V and 6 bases from J, with 9 bases between. The CDR3 spans 12 residues. The CDR3 here is CASSPDVDTQYF. For the CDR3, the DNA is TGTGCCAGCAGTCCGGACGTTGATACGCAGTATTTT.

V usage is TRBV19 and J usage is TRBJ1-2; D remains unclear. V lost 1 base to trimming and J lost 3 bases, with 12 bases between them. CDR1 LNHDA and CDR2 SQIVND come from the germline V gene (reference sequence). The CDR3 has 15 residues. The CDR3 region has the DNA TGTGCCAGTAGTATAGCCGGGCGGCCTGACTATGGCTACACCTTC. It encodes CASSIAGRPDYGYTF.

This rearrangement joins TRBV28 to TRBJ1-2, with a tentative D call TRBD1 (5 bases). V shed 4 bases and J shed 7 bases, with 19 bases lying between them. This CDR3 is built from 15 residues. Germline loops: CDR1 MDHEN, CDR2 SYDVKM. The CDR3 sequence: CASSSSGVGASGYTF. Here the CDR3 DNA reads TGTGCCAGCAGTTCGTCCGGGGTAGGGGCAAGTGGCTACACCTTC.

The chain recombines TRBV18 with TRBJ2-3; no clear D gene. The CDR3 has 13 residues. Trimming cost V 3 bases and J 3 bases, with 7 bases left between them. Germline V lookup: CDR1 KGHSH, CDR2 LQKENI. This CDR3 is CASSPTTTDTQYF. The CDR3 DNA reads TGTGCCAGCTCACCTACCACGACAGATACGCAGTATTTT.

The chain couples TRBV5-5 to TRBJ2-5; D remains unclear. The CDR3 is 12 residues long. The germline V gene has CDR1 SGHKS and CDR2 YYEKEE (reference sequence). The V end lost 4 bases, the J end lost 9 bases, and 13 bases lay between the germline ends. Here the CDR3 DNA reads TGTGCCAGCAGCCCCACTCTGTGGGCCCAGTACTTC. Its protein product is CASSPTLWAQYF. Full variable domain (remainder filled in from reference TRBV5-5 and TRBJ2-5): DAGVTQSPTHLIKTRGQQVTLRCSPISGHKSVSWYQQVLGQGPQFIFQYYEKEERGRGNFPDRFSARQFPNYSSELNVNALLLGDSALYLCASSPTLWAQYFGPGTRLLVL.

This rearrangement joins TRBV11-2 to TRBJ1-1, with 7 bases matching TRBD1. CDR1 and CDR2 (germline): SGHAT, FQNNGV. After removal of 5 bases from V and 4 bases from J, the junction contained 4 bases not matched to a gene. CDR3 length: 13 amino acids. The CDR3 reads CASSPRQGTEAFF. In DNA form, the CDR3 reads TGTGCCAGCAGCCCAAGACAGGGCACTGAAGCTTTCTTT.

V gene TRBV5-1 combines with J gene TRBJ1-1; TRBD1 aligns across 7 bases. CDR3 size: 15 residues. Germline V gives CDR1 SGHRS, CDR2 YFSETQ. V dropped 5 bases and J dropped 1; count of bases not matched to a gene: 8. Here the CDR3 reads CASRPQGGTNTEAFF. CDR3 DNA: TGCGCCAGCAGGCCCCAGGGGGGGACGAACACTGAAGCTTTCTTT.

The DNA for the CDR3 is TGTGCCAGCTCACCACAGGGACAGAACTATGGCTACACCTTC. It encodes CASSPQGQNYGYTF. The chain recombines TRBV18 with TRBJ1-2; 7 bases line up with TRBD1. Germline CDR1 and CDR2: KGHSH and LQKENI. The CDR3 contains 14 residues. Unmatched junction bases numbered 1, after V lost 1 base and J lost 2 bases.

This clone came up a few times. This chain links TRBV2 with TRBJ1-4; D ambiguous. Per the germline V gene, CDR1 is SNHLY and CDR2 is FYNNEI. V gave up 4 bases and J gave up 8 bases, with 14 bases separating them. The CDR3 is made up of 14 amino acids. The CDR3: CASSGGSVREKLFF. Written as DNA, the CDR3 is TGTGCCAGCAGTGGCGGGTCAGTTAGGGAAAAACTGTTTTTT. Full variable domain (outside the CDR3, taken from reference TRBV2 and TRBJ1-4): EPEVTQTPSHQVTQMGQEVILRCVPISNHLYFYWYRQILGQKVEFLVSFYNNEISEKSEIFDDQFSVERPDGSNFTLKIRSTKLEDSAMYFCASSGGSVREKLFFGSGTQLSVL.

The chain recombines TRBV6-1 with TRBJ2-7; D ambiguous. V dropped 7 bases and J dropped 6 bases, with 10 bases sitting between them. The CDR3 runs 11 residues. Germline assignment: CDR1 MNHNS and CDR2 SASEGT. CDR3 DNA sequence: TGTGCCAGCACCTCGACGGGCGAGCAGTACTTC. This codes for CASTSTGEQYF.

The CDR3 region has the DNA TGTGCCAGCAGCTTAGGTGGGACAGGGGTAGTCGATGAGCAGTTCTTC. Residues: CASSLGGTGVVDEQFF. This sequence joins TRBV11-2 and TRBJ2-1, with 10 nucleotides matching TRBD1. V lost 1 base to trimming and J lost 8 bases; unmatched junction nucleotides: 8. CDR3 length: 16 amino acids. Germline lookup yields CDR1 SGHAT and CDR2 FQNNGV.

The chain links TRBV7-2 to TRBJ2-5, with D possibly TRBD2 on 5 matching bases. The V and J ends lost 3 bases and 6 bases respectively, with 20 bases between them. The CDR3 loop spans 16 amino acids. Germline-derived CDR1 and CDR2 are SGHTA and FQGNSA. The CDR3 DNA sequence: TGTGCCAGCAGCTTGGGTCCGTTGAGCGGAGGAAAGACCCAGTACTTC. This encodes CASSLGPLSGGKTQYF.

This clone has just a few counts. This rearrangement joins TRBV12-5 to TRBJ2-3; 7 bases are a match to TRBD2. The germline V gene has CDR1 LGHNT and CDR2 FRNRAP. With V trimmed by 8 bases and J by 6 bases, 8 bases remained unmatched. The CDR3 is 13 residues long. The DNA of the CDR3 is TGTGCTAGTTTAGGACTAGTGGAGGATACGCAGTATTTT. As protein: CASLGLVEDTQYF.

This clone was detected only a few times. The CDR3 DNA reads as TGCGCCAGCAGCCCTCTCGACCTCTTAACCCGGGCAGATACGCAGTATTTT. Translated: CASSPLDLLTRADTQYF. The chain couples TRBV4-1 to TRBJ2-3, with no clear D. Trimming removed 4 bases at V and 4 bases at J, with 21 bases between. Per the germline V gene, CDR1 is MGHRA and CDR2 is YSYEKL. This CDR3 spans 17 amino acids.

The V call is TRBV11-3, the J call TRBJ2-1; D is perhaps TRBD2 (6 bases). Germline V gives CDR1 SGHNT, CDR2 YENEEA. This CDR3 region has 14 residues. The V end was cut by 5 bases, the J end by 7 bases, with 15 bases between. CDR3 DNA: TGTGCCAGCAGCCACTCGGGACTCCGGAATGAGCAGTTCTTC. Encoded protein: CASSHSGLRNEQFF.

This clone was found a few times. The V call is TRBV19, the J call TRBJ2-1; D may be TRBD1 or TRBD2 (6 bases each). Germline CDR1 and CDR2: LNHDA and SQIVND (reference sequence). Trimming took 7 bases from V and 5 from J, leaving 12 bases between them. This CDR3 has 13 residues. The CDR3 reads CASNQGRNNEQFF. The DNA of the CDR3 is TGTGCCAGTAATCAGGGGAGGAACAATGAGCAGTTCTTC.

V is TRBV5-4 and J is TRBJ2-3; tentative D call: TRBD2 (6 bases). From germline, CDR1 is SGHNT and CDR2 YYREEE (reference sequence). The CDR3 has 14 residues. V dropped 4 bases and J dropped 4 bases, with 13 bases sitting between them. The CDR3 DNA reads as TGTGCCAGCAGCGTCCGGGGAGGTCCAGATACGCAGTATTTT. This translates into CASSVRGGPDTQYF.

The chain combines TRBV2 with TRBJ1-4, with D maybe TRBD1 (6 bases). V lost 7 bases, J lost 5 bases, and 14 bases lay in between. The CDR3 is 14 amino acids. Germline V gives CDR1 SNHLY, CDR2 FYNNEI. CDR3 protein: CASTPGTRNEKLFF. DNA for the CDR3: TGTGCCAGCACACCTGGGACAAGGAATGAAAAACTGTTTTTT.

The CDR3 here is CASSVGKVYEQYF. The CDR3 DNA reads TGTGCCAGTAGTGTTGGAAAGGTCTACGAGCAGTACTTC. The V call is TRBV19, the J call TRBJ2-5, with D unresolved. TRBJ2-7 matches the DNA end more closely, so the J call is doubtful. The CDR3 contains 13 residues. The V gene's germline CDR1 is LNHDA and CDR2 SQIVND (reference sequence).

This sequence joins TRBV5-4 and TRBJ1-4; 11 nucleotides match TRBD1. Germline CDR1 reads SGHNT; CDR2 reads YYREEE (reference sequence). V shed 2 bases and J 9 bases; nucleotides not matched to a gene: 12. This CDR3 contains 17 residues. The CDR3 reads CASSFFSAGQGAQKLFF. The CDR3 DNA follows: TGTGCCAGCAGCTTTTTCAGCGCTGGACAGGGGGCGCAAAAACTGTTTTTT.

A word on this clone: The sample holds other DNA sequences that translate to the same CDR3. The CDR3 loop is CASGGVNTEAFF. DNA for the CDR3: TGTGCCAGCGGAGGGGTGAACACTGAAGCTTTCTTT. The chain is built from TRBV5-6 and TRBJ1-1; D might be TRBD1 (5 bases). The CDR3 is made up of 12 amino acids. The V gene lost 7 bases and the J gene lost 0 bases, with 7 bases spanning the gap. Germline CDR1 is SGHDT and CDR2 is YYEEEE.

The gene calls are TRBV15 and TRBJ2-7; 8 bases match TRBD1. The CDR3 totals 16 residues. Trimming took 0 bases from V and 6 from J; bases not matched to a gene: 10. Germline V CDR1 and CDR2: LNHNV, YYDKDF (reference sequence). The CDR3 DNA reads as TGTGCCACCAGCAGAGATATATCGGCAGGGGGCCTCGAGCAGTACTTC. Translating it yields CATSRDISAGGLEQYF.

This clone was found once. The junction does not match germline at one end; this may be a read error. This rearrangement joins TRBV7-2 to TRBJ1-6; perhaps TRBD1 as D (6 bases). The CDR3 totals 15 residues. CDR1 is SGHTA, CDR2 FQGNSA, per germline. CDR3 in amino acids: CVSSLYRVSDSPLHF. The CDR3, as DNA: TGTGTCAGCAGCCTCTACAGGGTTTCGGATTCACCCCTCCACTTT. Based on the CDR3 plus reference TRBV7-2 and TRBJ1-6, the full variable domain is GAGVSQSPSNKVTEKGKDVELRCDPISGHTALYWYRQSLGQGLEFLIYFQGNSAPDKSGLPSDRFSAERTGGSVSTLTIQRTQQEDSAVYLCVSSLYRVSDSPLHFGNGTRLTVT.

The chain employs TRBV28 and TRBJ2-5; 8 nucleotides line up with TRBD1. The J call may not be correct, given that the DNA end is closer to TRBJ2-7. There are 14 residues in the CDR3. CDR1 MDHEN and CDR2 SYDVKM come from the germline V gene. The CDR3 DNA is TGTGCCAGCAGCTCCGGGACAGGTATCTACGAGCAGTACTTC. Its protein is CASSSGTGIYEQYF.

The V call is TRBV4-1, the J call TRBJ1-5, with D maybe TRBD1 (5 bases). Germline V lookup: CDR1 MGHRA, CDR2 YSYEKL. CDR3 size: 16 residues. V was pared by 0 bases and J by 4 bases, with 13 bases between. The CDR3 DNA is TGCGCCAGCAGCCAAGAACCTGGCGAGGGGAATCAGCCCCAGCATTTT. Amino acid sequence: CASSQEPGEGNQPQHF.

The chain is built from TRBV18 and TRBJ2-3; D unclear. From germline, CDR1 is KGHSH and CDR2 LQKENI. CDR3 length: 12 amino acids. V lost 3 bases to trimming and J lost 6 bases, with 7 bases between them. The CDR3 DNA reads as TGTGCCAGCTCACCCCGAGCGGATACGCAGTATTTT. It yields the protein CASSPRADTQYF.

The chain employs TRBV28 and TRBJ2-1, with D hard to call. This CDR3 contains 14 residues. V lost 7 bases and J lost 0, with 10 bases in between. Germline assignment: CDR1 MDHEN and CDR2 SYDVKM. CDR3 protein: CASTPRGSYNEQFF. CDR3 bases: TGTGCCAGCACCCCTCGAGGCTCCTACAATGAGCAGTTCTTC.